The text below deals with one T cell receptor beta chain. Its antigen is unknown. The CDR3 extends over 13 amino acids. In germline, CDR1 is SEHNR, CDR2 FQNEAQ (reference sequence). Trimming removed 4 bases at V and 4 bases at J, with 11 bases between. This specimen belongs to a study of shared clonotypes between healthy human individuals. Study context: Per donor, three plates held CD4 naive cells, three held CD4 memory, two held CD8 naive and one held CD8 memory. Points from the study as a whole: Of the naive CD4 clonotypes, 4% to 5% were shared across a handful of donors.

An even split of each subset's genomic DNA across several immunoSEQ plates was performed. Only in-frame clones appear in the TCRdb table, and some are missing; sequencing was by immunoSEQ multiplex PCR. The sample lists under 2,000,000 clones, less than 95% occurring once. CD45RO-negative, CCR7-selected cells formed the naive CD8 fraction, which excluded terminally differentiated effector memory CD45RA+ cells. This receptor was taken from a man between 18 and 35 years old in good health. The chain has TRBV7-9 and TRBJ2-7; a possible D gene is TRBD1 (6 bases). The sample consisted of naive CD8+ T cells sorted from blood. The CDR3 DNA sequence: TGTGCCAGCAGCTCAAAACAGGGTTACGAGCAGTACTTC. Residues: CASSSKQGYEQYF.